This TCR beta chain came from a study of shared clonotypes between healthy human individuals. The CDR3 has 11 amino acids. Per germline, CDR1 DFQATT and CDR2 SNEGSKA (reference sequence). With 5 bases removed from V and 15 bases from J, the gap between germline ends came to 17 bases. Generated by immunoSEQ multiplex PCR, the TCRdb table keeps only in-frame clones and is missing some. The sample records about 680,000 clones, approximately 73% being singletons. This chain links TRBV20-1 with TRBJ2-1; D may be TRBD2 (5 bases). This TCR was sampled from a young woman in good health. The sequenced material came from memory CD4+ T cells sorted from blood. Documented subset: CD45RA-negative fraction. The CDR3 DNA sequence: TGCAGTGCTGCCCCAGTCCGCGGGCCGTTCTTC. As protein: CSAAPVRGPFF.